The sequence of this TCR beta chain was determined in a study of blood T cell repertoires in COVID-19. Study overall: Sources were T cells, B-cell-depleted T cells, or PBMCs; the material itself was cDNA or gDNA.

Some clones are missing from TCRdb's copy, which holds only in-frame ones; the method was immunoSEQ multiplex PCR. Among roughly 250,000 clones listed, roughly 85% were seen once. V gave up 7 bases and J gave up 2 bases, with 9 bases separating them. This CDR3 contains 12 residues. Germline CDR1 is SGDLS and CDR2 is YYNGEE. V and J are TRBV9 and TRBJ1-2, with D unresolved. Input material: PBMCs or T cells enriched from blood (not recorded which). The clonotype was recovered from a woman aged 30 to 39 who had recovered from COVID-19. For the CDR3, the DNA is TGTGCCAGCGGGCAGGCGAACTATGGCTACACCTTC. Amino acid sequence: CASGQANYGYTF.